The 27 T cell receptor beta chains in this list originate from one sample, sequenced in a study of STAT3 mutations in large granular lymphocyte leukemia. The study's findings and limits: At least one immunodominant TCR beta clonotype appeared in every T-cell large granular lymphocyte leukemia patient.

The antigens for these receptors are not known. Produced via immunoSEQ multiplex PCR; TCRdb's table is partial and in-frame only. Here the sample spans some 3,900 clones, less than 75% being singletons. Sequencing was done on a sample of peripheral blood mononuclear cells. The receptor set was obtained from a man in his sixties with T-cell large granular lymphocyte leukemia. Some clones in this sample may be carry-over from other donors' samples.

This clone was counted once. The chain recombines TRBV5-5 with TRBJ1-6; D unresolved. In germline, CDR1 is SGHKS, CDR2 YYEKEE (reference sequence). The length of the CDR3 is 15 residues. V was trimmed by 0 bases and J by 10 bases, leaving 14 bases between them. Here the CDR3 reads CASSLELLIRSPLHF. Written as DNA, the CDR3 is TGTGCCAGCAGCTTGGAGCTTCTCATCCGATCACCCCTCCACTTT. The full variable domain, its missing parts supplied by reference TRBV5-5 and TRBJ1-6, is DAGVTQSPTHLIKTRGQQVTLRCSPISGHKSVSWYQQVLGQGPQFIFQYYEKEERGRGNFPDRFSARQFPNYSSELNVNALLLGDSALYLCASSLELLIRSPLHFGNGTRLTVT.

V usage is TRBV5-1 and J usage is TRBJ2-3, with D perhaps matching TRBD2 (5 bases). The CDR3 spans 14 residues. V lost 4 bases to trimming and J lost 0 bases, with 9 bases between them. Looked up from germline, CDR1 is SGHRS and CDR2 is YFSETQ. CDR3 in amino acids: CASSPSGSTDTQYF. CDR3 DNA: TGCGCCAGCAGCCCGAGCGGAAGCACAGATACGCAGTATTTT. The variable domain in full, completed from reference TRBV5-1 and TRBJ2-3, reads KAGVTQTPRYLIKTRGQQVTLSCSPISGHRSVSWYQQTPGQGLQFLFEYFSETQRNKGNFPGRFSGRQFSNSRSEMNVSTLELGDSALYLCASSPSGSTDTQYFGPGTRLTVL.

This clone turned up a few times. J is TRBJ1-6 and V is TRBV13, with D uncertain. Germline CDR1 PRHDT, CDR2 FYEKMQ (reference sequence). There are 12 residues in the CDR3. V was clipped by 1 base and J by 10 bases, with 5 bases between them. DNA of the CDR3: TGTGCCAGCAGCTTAGTAGGGTCACCCCTCCACTTT. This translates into CASSLVGSPLHF.

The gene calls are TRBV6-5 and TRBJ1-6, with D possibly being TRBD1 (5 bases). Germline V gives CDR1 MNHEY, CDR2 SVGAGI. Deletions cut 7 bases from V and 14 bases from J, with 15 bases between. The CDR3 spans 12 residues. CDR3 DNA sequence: TGTGCCAGCAACCGGGGGGGAGGGGCCCTCCACTTT. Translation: CASNRGGGALHF.

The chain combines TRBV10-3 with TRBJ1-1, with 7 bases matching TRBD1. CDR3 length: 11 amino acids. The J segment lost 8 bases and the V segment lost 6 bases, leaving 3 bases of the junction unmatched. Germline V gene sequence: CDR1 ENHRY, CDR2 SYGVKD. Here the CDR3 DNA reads TGTGCCATCAGCCGGACAGGCGAAGCTTTCTTT. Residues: CAISRTGEAFF.

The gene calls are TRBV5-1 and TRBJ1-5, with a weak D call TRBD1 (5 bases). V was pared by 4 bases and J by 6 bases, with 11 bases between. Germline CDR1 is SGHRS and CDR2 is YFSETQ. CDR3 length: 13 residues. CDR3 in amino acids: CASSGGFGQPQHF. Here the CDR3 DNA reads TGCGCCAGCAGCGGGGGTTTCGGTCAGCCCCAGCATTTT.

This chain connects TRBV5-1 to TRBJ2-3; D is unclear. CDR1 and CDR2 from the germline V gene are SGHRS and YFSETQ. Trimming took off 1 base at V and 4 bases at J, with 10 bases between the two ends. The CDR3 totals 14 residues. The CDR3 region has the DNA TGCGCCAGCAGCTTGTTTAGTGGTTCAGATACGCAGTATTTT. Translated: CASSLFSGSDTQYF.

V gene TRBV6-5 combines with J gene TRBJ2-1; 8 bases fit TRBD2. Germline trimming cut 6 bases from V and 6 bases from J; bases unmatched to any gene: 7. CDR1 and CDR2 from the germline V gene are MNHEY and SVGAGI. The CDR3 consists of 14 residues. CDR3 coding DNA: TGTGCCAGCAGCTTCGGGACTAGAGTCAATGAGCAGTTCTTC. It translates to CASSFGTRVNEQFF.

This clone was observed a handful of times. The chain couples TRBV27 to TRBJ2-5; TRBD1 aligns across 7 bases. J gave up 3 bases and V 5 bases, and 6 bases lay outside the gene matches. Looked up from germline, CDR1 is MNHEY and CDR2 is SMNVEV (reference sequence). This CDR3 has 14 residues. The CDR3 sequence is CASSPWTGKETQYF. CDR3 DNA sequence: TGTGCCAGCAGTCCATGGACAGGCAAAGAGACCCAGTACTTC.

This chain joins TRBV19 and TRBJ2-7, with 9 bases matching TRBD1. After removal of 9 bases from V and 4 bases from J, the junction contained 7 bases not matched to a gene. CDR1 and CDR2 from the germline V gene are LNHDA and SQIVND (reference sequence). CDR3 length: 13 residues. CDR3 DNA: TGTGCCAGCTCCGCGGGGACAGGGTACGAGCAGTACTTC. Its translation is CASSAGTGYEQYF.

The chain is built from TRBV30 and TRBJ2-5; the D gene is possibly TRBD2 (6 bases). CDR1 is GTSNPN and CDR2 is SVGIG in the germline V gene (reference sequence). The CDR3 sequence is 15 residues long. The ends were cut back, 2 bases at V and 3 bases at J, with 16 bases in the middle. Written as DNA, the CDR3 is TGTGCCTGGAGTCACAAGTGGCGGGGAGAAGAGACCCAGTACTTC. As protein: CAWSHKWRGEETQYF.

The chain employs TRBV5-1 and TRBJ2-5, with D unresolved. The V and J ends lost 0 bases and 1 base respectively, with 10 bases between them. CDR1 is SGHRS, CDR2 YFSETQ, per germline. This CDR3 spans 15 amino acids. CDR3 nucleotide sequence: TGCGCCAGCAGCTTGGTAAAGCCTAGCCAAGAGACCCAGTACTTC. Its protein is CASSLVKPSQETQYF.

CDR3 sequence: CASSLKQGAEQYF. In DNA, the CDR3 is TGTGCCAGCAGCTTAAAACAGGGAGCCGAGCAGTACTTC. V is TRBV7-7 and J is TRBJ2-7; D perhaps matches TRBD1 (6 bases). The germline CDR1 and CDR2 sequences are SSHAT and FNYEAQ (reference sequence). V was cut by 2 bases and J by 6 bases, with 11 bases left in between. This CDR3 is 13 amino acids long.

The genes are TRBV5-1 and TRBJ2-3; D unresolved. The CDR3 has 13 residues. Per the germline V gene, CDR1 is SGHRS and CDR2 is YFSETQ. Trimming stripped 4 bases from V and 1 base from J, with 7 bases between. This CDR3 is CASSNPGTDTQYF. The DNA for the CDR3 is TGCGCCAGCAGCAATCCGGGCACAGATACGCAGTATTTT.

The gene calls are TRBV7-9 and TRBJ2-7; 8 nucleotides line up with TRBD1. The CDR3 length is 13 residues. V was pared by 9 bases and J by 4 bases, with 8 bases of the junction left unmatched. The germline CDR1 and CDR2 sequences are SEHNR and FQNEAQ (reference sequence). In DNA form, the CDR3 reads TGTGCCAGTACACAGGGGGGACCTTACGAGCAGTACTTC. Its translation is CASTQGGPYEQYF.

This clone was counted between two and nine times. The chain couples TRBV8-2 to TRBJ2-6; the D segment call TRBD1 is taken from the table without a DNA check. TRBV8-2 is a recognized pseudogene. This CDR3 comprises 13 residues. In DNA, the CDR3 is TGTGGCATAACACAAAGTCGGGCCAACGTCCTGACTTTC. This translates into CGITQSRANVLTF.

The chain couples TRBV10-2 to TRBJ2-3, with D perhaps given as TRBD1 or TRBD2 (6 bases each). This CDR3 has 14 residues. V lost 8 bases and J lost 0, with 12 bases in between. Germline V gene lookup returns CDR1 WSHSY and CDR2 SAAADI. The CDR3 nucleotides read TGCGCCAGCGTTGAGGGGGGCAGCACAGATACGCAGTATTTT. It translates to CASVEGGSTDTQYF.

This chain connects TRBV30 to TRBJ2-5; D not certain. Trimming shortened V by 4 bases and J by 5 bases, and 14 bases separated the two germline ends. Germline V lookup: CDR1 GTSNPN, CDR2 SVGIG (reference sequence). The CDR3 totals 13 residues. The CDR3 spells CAWNRKSLETQYF. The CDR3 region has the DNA TGTGCCTGGAACCGGAAGAGCTTGGAGACCCAGTACTTC.

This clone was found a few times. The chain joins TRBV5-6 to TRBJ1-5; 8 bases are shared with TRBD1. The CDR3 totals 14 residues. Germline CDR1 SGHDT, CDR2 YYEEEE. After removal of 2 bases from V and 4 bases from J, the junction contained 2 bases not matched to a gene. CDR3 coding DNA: TGTGCCAGCAGCTTTGGGACAGGAAATCAGCCCCAGCATTTT. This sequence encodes CASSFGTGNQPQHF. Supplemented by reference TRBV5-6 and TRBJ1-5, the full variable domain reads DAGVTQSPTHLIKTRGQQVTLRCSPKSGHDTVSWYQQALGQGPQFIFQYYEEEERQRGNFPDRFSGHQFPNYSSELNVNALLLGDSALYLCASSFGTGNQPQHFGDGTRLSIL.

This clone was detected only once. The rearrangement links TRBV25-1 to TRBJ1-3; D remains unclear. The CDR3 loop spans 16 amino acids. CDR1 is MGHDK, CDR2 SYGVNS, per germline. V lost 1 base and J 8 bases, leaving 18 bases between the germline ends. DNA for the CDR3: TGTGCCAGCAGTGAATGGGGAGACTGGGAGTTAGACACCATATATTTT. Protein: CASSEWGDWELDTIYF.

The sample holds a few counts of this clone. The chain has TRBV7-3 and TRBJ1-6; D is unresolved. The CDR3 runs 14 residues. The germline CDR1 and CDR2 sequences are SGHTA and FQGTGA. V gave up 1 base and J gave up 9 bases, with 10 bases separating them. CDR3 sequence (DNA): TGTGCCAGCAGCTTAAAACCGCCCCCTTCACCCCTCCACTTT. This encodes CASSLKPPPSPLHF.

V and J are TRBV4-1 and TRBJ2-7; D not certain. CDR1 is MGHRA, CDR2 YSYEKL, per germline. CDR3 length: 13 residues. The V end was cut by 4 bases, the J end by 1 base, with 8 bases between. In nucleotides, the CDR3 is TGCGCCAGCAGCCTCGACGCTTCCTACGAGCAGTACTTC. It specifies CASSLDASYEQYF.

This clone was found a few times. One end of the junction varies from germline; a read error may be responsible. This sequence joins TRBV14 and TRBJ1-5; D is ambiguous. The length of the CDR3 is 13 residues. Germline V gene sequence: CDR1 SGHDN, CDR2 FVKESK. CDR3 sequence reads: CASSQGMDQPQHF. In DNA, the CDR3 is TGTGCCAGCAGTCAAGGGATGGATCAGCCCCAGCATTTT.

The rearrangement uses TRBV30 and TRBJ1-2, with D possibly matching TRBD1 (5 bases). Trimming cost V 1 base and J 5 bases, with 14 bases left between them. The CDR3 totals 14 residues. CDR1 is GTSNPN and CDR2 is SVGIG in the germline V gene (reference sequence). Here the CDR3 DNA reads TGTGCCTGGAGTGCCGACAGTGGTCGGTATGGCTACACCTTC. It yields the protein CAWSADSGRYGYTF. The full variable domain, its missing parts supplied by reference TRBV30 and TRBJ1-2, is SQTIHQWPATLVQPVGSPLSLECTVEGTSNPNLYWYRQAAGRGLQLLFYSVGIGQISSEVPQNLSASRPQDRQFILSSKKLLLSDSGFYLCAWSADSGRYGYTFGSGTRLTVV.

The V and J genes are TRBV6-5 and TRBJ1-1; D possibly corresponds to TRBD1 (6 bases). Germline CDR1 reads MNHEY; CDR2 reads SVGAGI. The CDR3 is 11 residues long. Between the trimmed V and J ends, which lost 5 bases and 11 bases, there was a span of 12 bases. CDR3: CASSEQGRAFF. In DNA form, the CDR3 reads TGTGCCAGCAGTGAACAGGGTCGGGCTTTCTTT.

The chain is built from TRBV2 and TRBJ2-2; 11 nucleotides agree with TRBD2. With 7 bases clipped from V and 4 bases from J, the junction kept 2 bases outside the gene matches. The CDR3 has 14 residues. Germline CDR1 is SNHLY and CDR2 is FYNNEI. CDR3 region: CASTSGRSTGELFF. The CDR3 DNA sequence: TGTGCCAGCACTAGCGGGAGGAGCACCGGGGAGCTGTTTTTT.

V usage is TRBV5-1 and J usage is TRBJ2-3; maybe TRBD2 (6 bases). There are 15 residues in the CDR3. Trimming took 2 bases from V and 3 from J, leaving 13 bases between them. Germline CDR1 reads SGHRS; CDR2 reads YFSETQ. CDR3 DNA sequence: TGCGCCAGCAGCTTTGGTGGCGGGAAAACAGATACGCAGTATTTT. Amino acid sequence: CASSFGGGKTDTQYF.